This T cell receptor (beta chain) was profiled in a study of Graves' ophthalmopathy and Graves' hyperthyroidism. The CDR3 has 19 amino acids. Trimming pared 1 base from V and 0 bases from J, leaving 16 bases between. The germline V gene encodes CDR1 SEHNR and CDR2 FQNEAQ (reference sequence). Many counts were recorded for this clonotype. As the template, RNA transcripts were used to amplify TCR beta CDR3 regions. First-round RT-PCR with HTBI primers preceded a second-round multiplex PCR. TCRdb reprocessed the multiplex PCR reads with MiXCR, giving one entry per CDR3 protein. The repertoire includes around 340,000 distinct CDR3 sequences, around a sixth of them detected once, and roughly 12% sits in the top ten.

Sequencing input: peripheral blood. This chain uses TRBV7-9 with TRBJ2-6; no clear D gene. This sequence originates from an adult man with Graves' ophthalmopathy. The CDR3 reads CASSLGSAGTFSGANVLTF. The CDR3 DNA sequence: TGTGCCAGCAGCTTAGGCTCGGCTGGAACGTTCTCTGGGGCCAACGTCCTGACTTTC.